The 5 T cell receptor beta chains below all came from one sample that was sequenced in a study of shared clonotypes between healthy human individuals. Sequenced by immunoSEQ multiplex PCR; TCRdb stores in-frame clones only, minus some. This sample has roughly 2.5 million clones, with around nine tenths found just once. The sample was naive CD4+ T cells sorted from blood. Subset: CD45RA+ positively selected. All receptors derive from a man aged 18 to 30 in good health.

V gene TRBV7-8 combines with J gene TRBJ2-7; 7 bases line up with TRBD1. The CDR3 runs to 15 residues. Germline-derived CDR1 and CDR2 are SGHVS and FQNEAQ. Trimming at V came to 1 base and at J to 6 bases, leaving 9 bases not matched to a gene. CDR3 in amino acids: CASSLEVTGRSEQYF. The CDR3 DNA reads TGTGCCAGCAGCTTAGAGGTGACAGGGAGAAGCGAGCAGTACTTC.

The CDR3 DNA follows: TGTGCCAGCAGTCAGACCGGGACAGGGGACTATGGCTACACCTTC. Amino acids: CASSQTGTGDYGYTF. The chain employs TRBV28 and TRBJ1-2; 10 bases fit TRBD1. The J segment lost 3 bases and the V segment lost 5 bases, leaving 6 bases of the junction unmatched. Germline V gene sequence: CDR1 MDHEN, CDR2 SYDVKM. CDR3 length: 15 residues.

This sequence joins TRBV9 and TRBJ2-1; D may be TRBD1 or TRBD2 (5 bases each). Germline V gene data show CDR1 as SGDLS and CDR2 as YYNGEE. V dropped 1 base and J dropped 9 bases, with 17 bases sitting between them. The CDR3 sequence is 15 residues long. The chain's CDR3 is CASSVSGTTSSEQFF. The CDR3 DNA sequence: TGTGCCAGCAGCGTATCCGGGACCACGTCCAGTGAGCAGTTCTTC.

This clone turned up a few times. This rearrangement joins TRBV20-1 to TRBJ1-2; D gene unclear. Germline CDR1 is DFQATT and CDR2 is SNEGSKA (reference sequence). Trimming pared 4 bases from V and 7 bases from J, leaving 7 bases between. CDR3 length: 10 amino acids. The CDR3 loop is CSATPGGYTF. The CDR3, as DNA: TGCAGTGCTACTCCCGGTGGCTACACCTTC.

This chain links TRBV6-6 with TRBJ2-3; D unresolved. The CDR3 has 15 amino acids. The germline V gene has CDR1 MNHNY and CDR2 SVGAGI (reference sequence). The V and J ends lost 4 bases and 0 bases respectively, with 11 bases between them. In nucleotides, the CDR3 is TGTGCCAGCAGTTCTCACCAAACTAGCACAGATACGCAGTATTTT. As protein: CASSSHQTSTDTQYF.